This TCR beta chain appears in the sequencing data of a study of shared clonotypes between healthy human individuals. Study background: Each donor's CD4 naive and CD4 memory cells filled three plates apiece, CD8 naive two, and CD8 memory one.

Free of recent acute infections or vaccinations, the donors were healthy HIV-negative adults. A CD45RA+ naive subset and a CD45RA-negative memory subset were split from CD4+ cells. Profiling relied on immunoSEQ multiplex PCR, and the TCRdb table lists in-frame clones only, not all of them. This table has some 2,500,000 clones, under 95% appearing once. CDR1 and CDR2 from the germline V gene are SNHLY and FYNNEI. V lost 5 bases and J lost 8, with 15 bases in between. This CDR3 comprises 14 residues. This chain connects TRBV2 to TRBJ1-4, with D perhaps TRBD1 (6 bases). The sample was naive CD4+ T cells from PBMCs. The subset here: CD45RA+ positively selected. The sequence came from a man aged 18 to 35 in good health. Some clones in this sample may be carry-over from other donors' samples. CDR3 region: CASSRNRDGEKLFF. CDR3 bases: TGTGCCAGCAGTCGGAACAGGGACGGCGAAAAACTGTTTTTT. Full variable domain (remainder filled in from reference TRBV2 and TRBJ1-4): EPEVTQTPSHQVTQMGQEVILRCVPISNHLYFYWYRQILGQKVEFLVSFYNNEISEKSEIFDDQFSVERPDGSNFTLKIRSTKLEDSAMYFCASSRNRDGEKLFFGSGTQLSVL.